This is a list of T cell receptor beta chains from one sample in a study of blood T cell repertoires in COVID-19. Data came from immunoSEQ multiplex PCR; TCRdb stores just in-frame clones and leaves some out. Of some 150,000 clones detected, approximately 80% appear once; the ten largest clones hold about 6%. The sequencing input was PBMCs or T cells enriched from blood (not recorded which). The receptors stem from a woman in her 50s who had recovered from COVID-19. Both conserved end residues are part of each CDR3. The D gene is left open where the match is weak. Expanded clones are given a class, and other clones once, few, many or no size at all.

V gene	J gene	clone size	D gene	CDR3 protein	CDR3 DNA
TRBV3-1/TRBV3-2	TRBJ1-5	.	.	CASSGGGLNQPQHF	TGTGCCAGCAGCGGGGGGGGACTTAATCAGCCCCAGCATTTT
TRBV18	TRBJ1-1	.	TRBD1	CASSPSRGLRAEAFF	TGTGCCAGCTCACCATCCAGGGGGCTCCGGGCTGAAGCTTTCTTT
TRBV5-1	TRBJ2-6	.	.	CASSLSFSGANVLTF	TGCGCCAGCAGTTTATCTTTCTCTGGGGCCAACGTCCTGACTTTC
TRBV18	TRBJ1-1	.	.	CASEDRTYMNTEAFF	TGTGCCAGCGAAGACAGAACCTACATGAACACTGAAGCTTTCTTT
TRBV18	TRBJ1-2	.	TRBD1	CASSERAGTGGFGSGYTF	TGTGCCAGCTCAGAGAGGGCCGGGACAGGGGGCTTTGGCTCTGGCTACACCTTC
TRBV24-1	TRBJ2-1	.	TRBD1	CATSDGTALYNEQFF	TGTGCCACCAGTGACGGGACAGCCTTATACAATGAGCAGTTCTTC
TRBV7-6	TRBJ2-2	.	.	CASSFLGGRTGELFF	TGTGCCAGCAGCTTCCTCGGGGGGCGGACCGGGGAGCTGTTTTTT
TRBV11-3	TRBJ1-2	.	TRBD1	CASSLGNDRVVGYTF	TGTGCCAGCAGCTTAGGCAATGACAGGGTAGTTGGCTACACCTTC
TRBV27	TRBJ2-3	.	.	CASSLLTSTDTQYF	TGTGCCAGCAGTTTATTAACTAGCACAGATACGCAGTATTTT
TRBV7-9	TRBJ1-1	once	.	CASSLAGLEAFF	TGTGCCAGCAGCTTAGCCGGACTTGAAGCTTTCTTT
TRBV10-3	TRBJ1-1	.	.	CAISESQTNTEAFF	TGTGCCATCAGTGAGTCACAGACGAACACTGAAGCTTTCTTT
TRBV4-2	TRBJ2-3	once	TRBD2	CASSQAGLVSTDTQYF	TGTGCCAGCAGCCAAGCCGGACTAGTTAGCACAGATACGCAGTATTTT
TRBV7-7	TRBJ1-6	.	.	CASSLKQVRRDSPLHF	TGTGCCAGCAGCCTCAAACAGGTTCGTCGCGATTCACCCCTCCACTTT
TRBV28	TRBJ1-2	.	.	CAIRGGDYGYTF	TGTGCCATCCGCGGGGGAGACTATGGCTACACCTTC
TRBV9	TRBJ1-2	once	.	CASSGNEGYTF	TGTGCCAGCAGCGGAAACGAGGGCTACACCTTC
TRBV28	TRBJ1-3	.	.	CASSFLQGFTGNTIYF	TGTGCCAGCAGTTTCCTCCAGGGGTTCACTGGAAACACCATATATTTT
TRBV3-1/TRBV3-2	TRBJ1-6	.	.	CASSALAVHNNSPLHF	TGTGCCAGCAGCGCCCTCGCCGTCCACAACAATTCACCCCTCCACTTT
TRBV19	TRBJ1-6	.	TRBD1	CASSISGGDSPLHF	TGTGCCAGTAGTATTTCAGGGGGTGATTCACCCCTCCACTTT
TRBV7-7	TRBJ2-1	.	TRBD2	CASSPGTSAYNEQFF	TGTGCCAGCAGCCCCGGGACTAGCGCGTACAATGAGCAGTTCTTC
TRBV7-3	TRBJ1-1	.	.	CASSLMAGNTEAFF	TGTGCCAGCAGCTTAATGGCGGGGAACACTGAAGCTTTCTTT
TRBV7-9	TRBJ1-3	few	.	CASSSNRVYSGNTIYF	TGTGCCAGCAGCTCCAACAGGGTTTACTCTGGAAACACCATATATTTT
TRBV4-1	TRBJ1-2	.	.	CASSQGPSGTLTGYTF	TGCGCCAGCAGCCAAGGCCCCTCCGGGACATTAACGGGCTACACCTTC
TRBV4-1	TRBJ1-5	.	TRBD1	CASSPWTGEGQPQHF	TGCGCCAGCAGCCCCTGGACAGGGGAGGGTCAGCCCCAGCATTTT
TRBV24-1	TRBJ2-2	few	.	CAIGSSDTGELFF	TGTGCCATCGGGAGTTCGGACACCGGGGAGCTGTTTTTT
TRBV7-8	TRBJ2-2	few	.	CASSLLARVNTGELFF	TGTGCCAGCAGCTTATTGGCCAGGGTGAACACCGGGGAGCTGTTTTTT
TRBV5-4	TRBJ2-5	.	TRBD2	CASSPGTSGGGGQETQYF	TGTGCCAGCAGCCCCGGGACTAGCGGGGGTGGAGGCCAAGAGACCCAGTACTTC
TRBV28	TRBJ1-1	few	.	CASSLISMGGWATEAFF	TGTGCCAGCAGTTTAATTAGCATGGGGGGGTGGGCCACTGAAGCTTTCTTT
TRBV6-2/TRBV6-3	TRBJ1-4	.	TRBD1	CASRPTSQGLLFF	TGTGCCAGCAGACCTACATCACAGGGGTTGCTGTTTTTT
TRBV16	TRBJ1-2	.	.	CASLKGTGNYGYTF	TGTGCCAGCCTCAAGGGCACAGGGAACTATGGCTACACCTTC
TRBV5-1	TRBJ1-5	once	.	CASSLVGGNQPQHF	TGCGCCAGCAGCTTGGTTGGGGGGAATCAGCCCCAGCATTTT
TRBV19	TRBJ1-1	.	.	CASRMRENTEAFF	TGTGCCAGTAGGATGAGGGAGAACACTGAAGCTTTCTTT
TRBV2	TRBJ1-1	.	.	CASRGGRTAFF	TGTGCCAGCAGGGGAGGGAGAACGGCTTTCTTT
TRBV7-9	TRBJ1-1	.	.	CASSLWQSNTEAFF	TGTGCCAGCAGCTTATGGCAGTCGAACACTGAAGCTTTCTTT
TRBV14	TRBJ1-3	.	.	CASSILRGQKSGNTIYF	TGTGCCAGCAGCATATTACGGGGTCAGAAGTCCGGAAACACCATATATTTT
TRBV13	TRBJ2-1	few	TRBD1	CASSPRTGAQPNNEQFF	TGTGCCAGCAGCCCAAGGACAGGGGCACAACCCAACAATGAGCAGTTCTTC
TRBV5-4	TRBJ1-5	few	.	CASSLGGAGQPQHF	TGTGCCAGCAGCTTAGGGGGGGCGGGCCAGCCCCAGCATTTT
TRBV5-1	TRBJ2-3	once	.	CASSSESDTQYF	TGCGCCAGCAGCTCTGAGAGCGATACGCAGTATTTT
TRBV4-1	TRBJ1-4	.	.	CASRPQTNEKLFF	TGCGCCAGCAGACCACAAACTAATGAAAAACTGTTTTTT
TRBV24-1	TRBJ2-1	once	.	CATSDLSRGRGSYNEQFF	TGTGCCACCAGTGATCTATCCAGGGGCCGGGGCTCCTACAATGAGCAGTTCTTC
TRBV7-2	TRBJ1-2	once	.	CASSSGRGAPYGYTF	TGTGCCAGCAGCTCCGGGCGGGGGGCTCCCTATGGCTACACCTTC